This T cell receptor beta chain comes out of a study of T cells in Graves' hyperthyroidism and ophthalmopathy. About the research overall: It was at initial diagnosis, before any treatment, that peripheral blood was collected.

For this clonotype: The antigen remains undetermined.

The diagnostic basis comprised clinical symptoms, serum thyroxine and TRAb, thyroid ultrasound and orbital computed tomography. CDR1 is MNHNS and CDR2 is SASEGT in the germline V gene. CDR3 length: 16 residues. V lost 0 bases and J 2 bases, leaving 11 bases between the germline ends. TCR beta CDR3 regions were amplified from RNA transcripts. The HTBI primer set drove a first-round RT-PCR of the TCR CDR3. Using its own MiXCR run on the multiplex PCR reads, TCRdb lists one record per CDR3 protein. The data contain hundreds of thousands of distinct CDR3 sequences, approximately 15% of them seen just once; the ten biggest clones take up 10%. The study, taken as a whole, reports: Most expanded thyroid clonotypes above 0.001 also appeared in blood.

This chain links TRBV6-1 with TRBJ2-1, with D possibly TRBD2 on 7 matching bases. This sequence originates from a young woman with Graves' hyperthyroidism. Sequencing input: blood. CDR3: CASSEAWGGAYNEQFF. In nucleotides, the CDR3 is TGTGCCAGCAGTGAAGCATGGGGGGGCGCCTACAATGAGCAGTTCTTC.